What follows are 5 T cell receptor beta chains derived from one specimen sequenced in a study of blood T cells in healthy people across ages (dated by TCRdb to between 2015 and 2016). To prepare the library, 5' RACE was applied. Sequencing relied on an Illumina HiSeq 2500. A second PCR of about 6 to 11 cycles was run with a J-beta primer mix and a sample-barcoded 5' primer. In TCRdb, the public reads were trimmed at Q25 with fastp and aligned with MiXCR, with productive beta chains retained. Rows matching on CDR3 protein sequence are summarized as one entry with the most common DNA and genes. The sample records fewer than 950,000 distinct CDR3 sequences, 40% to 65% of which are singletons. The ten largest clones take up roughly two fifths of the sample. Material: blood. Receptors were obtained from a man aged 80 or over in good health.

The V and J genes are TRBV5-1 and TRBJ2-5; D might be TRBD1 (6 bases). CDR1 is SGHRS, CDR2 YFSETQ, per germline. The CDR3 consists of 14 residues. Trimming shortened V by 4 bases and J by 2 bases, and 12 bases separated the two germline ends. CDR3 region: CASSPRTEQETQYF. CDR3 nucleotides: TGCGCCAGCAGCCCAAGGACAGAACAAGAGACCCAGTACTTC.

There are a few counts of this clonotype. J is TRBJ2-3 and V is TRBV13, with TRBD1 matching over 9 bases. The V segment lost 8 bases and the J segment 14 bases; nucleotides outside the gene matches: 8. CDR3 size: 11 residues. Germline V gives CDR1 PRHDT, CDR2 FYEKMQ (reference sequence). CDR3 in DNA: TGTGCCAGCGATGGGGGACAGGGACCGTATTTT. Its protein is CASDGGQGPYF.

This clonotype was seen a handful of times. The chain carries TRBV5-1 and TRBJ2-7; D not certain. CDR3 size: 12 residues. Germline CDR1 reads SGHRS; CDR2 reads YFSETQ. V lost 3 bases, J lost 3 bases, and 7 bases lay in between. The CDR3 DNA follows: TGCGCCAGCAGCTCAGCTCGCTACGAGCAGTACTTC. It translates to CASSSARYEQYF. Full variable domain (outside the CDR3, taken from reference TRBV5-1 and TRBJ2-7): KAGVTQTPRYLIKTRGQQVTLSCSPISGHRSVSWYQQTPGQGLQFLFEYFSETQRNKGNFPGRFSGRQFSNSRSEMNVSTLELGDSALYLCASSSARYEQYFGPGTRLTVT.

This clonotype was counted a single time. The chain employs TRBV6-5 and TRBJ2-3; 7 nucleotides agree with TRBD2. This CDR3 has 16 residues. The junction had 11 bases not matched to a gene; V was cut back by 7 bases and J by 1 base. CDR1 and CDR2 (germline): MNHEY, SVGAGI. CDR3 nucleotides: TGTGCCAGCACGGCCGGCGGGAGTGTTCGCACAGATACGCAGTATTTT. This translates into CASTAGGSVRTDTQYF.

This clonotype has a handful of counts. The chain uses TRBV20-1 and TRBJ2-1; the match to TRBD2 covers 7 bases. J lost 0 bases, V lost 3 bases, and 11 bases had no gene match. The V gene's germline CDR1 is DFQATT and CDR2 SNEGSKA (reference sequence). This CDR3 is built from 17 residues. The CDR3 here is CSAREQTSASSYNEQFF. CDR3 in DNA: TGCAGTGCTAGGGAACAAACTAGCGCAAGCTCCTACAATGAGCAGTTCTTC.